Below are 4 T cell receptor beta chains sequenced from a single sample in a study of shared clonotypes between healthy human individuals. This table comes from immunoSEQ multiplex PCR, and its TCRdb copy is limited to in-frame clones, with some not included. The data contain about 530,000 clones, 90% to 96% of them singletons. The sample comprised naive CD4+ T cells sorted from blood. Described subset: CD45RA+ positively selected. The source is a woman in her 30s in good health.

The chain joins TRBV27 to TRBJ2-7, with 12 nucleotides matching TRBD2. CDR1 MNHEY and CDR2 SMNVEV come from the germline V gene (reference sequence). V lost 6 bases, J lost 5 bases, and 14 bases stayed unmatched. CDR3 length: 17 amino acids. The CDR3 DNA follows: TGTGCCAGCAGGGTGCTGTCTAGCGGGAGGGCCGGGAACGAGCAGTACTTC. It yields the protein CASRVLSSGRAGNEQYF.

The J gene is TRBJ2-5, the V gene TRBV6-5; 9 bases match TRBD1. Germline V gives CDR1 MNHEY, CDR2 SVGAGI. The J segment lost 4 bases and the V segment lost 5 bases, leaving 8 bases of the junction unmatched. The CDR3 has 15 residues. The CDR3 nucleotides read TGTGCCAGCAGTAGAACAGGGGGCGGAATAGAGACCCAGTACTTC. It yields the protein CASSRTGGGIETQYF.

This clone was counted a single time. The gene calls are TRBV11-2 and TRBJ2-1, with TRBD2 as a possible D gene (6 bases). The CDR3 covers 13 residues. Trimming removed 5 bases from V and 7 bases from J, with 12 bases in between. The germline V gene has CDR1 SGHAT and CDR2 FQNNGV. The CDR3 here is CASSPPSANEQFF. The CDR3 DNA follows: TGTGCCAGCAGCCCCCCTAGCGCTAATGAGCAGTTCTTC.

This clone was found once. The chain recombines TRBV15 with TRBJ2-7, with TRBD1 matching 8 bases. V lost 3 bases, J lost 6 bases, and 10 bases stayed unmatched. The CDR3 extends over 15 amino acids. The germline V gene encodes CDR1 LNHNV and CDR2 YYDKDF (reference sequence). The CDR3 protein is CATSSEGQVSSEQYF. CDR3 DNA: TGTGCCACCAGCAGCGAGGGACAGGTCTCTTCCGAGCAGTACTTC.